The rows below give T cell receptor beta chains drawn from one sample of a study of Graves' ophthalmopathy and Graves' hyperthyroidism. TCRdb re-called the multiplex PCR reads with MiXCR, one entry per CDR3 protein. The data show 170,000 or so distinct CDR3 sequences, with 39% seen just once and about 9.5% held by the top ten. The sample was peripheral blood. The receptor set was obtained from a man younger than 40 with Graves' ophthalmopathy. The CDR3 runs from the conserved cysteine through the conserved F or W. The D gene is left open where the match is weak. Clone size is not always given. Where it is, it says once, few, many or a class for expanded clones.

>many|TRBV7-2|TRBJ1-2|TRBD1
CASSLARGTAYGYTF
TGTGCCAGCAGCTTAGCGCGCGGGACAGCCTATGGCTACACCTTC
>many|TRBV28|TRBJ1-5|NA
CASRETGNNQPQHF
TGTGCCAGCCGCGAGACAGGCAACAATCAGCCCCAGCATTTT
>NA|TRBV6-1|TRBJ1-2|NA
CASSEAGSYGYTF
TGTGCCAGCAGTGAAGCAGGCTCCTATGGCTACACCTTC
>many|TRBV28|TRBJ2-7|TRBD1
CASSPPGQGNSYEQYF
TGTGCCAGCAGTCCCCCAGGACAGGGAAACTCCTACGAGCAGTACTTC
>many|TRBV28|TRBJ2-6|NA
CASSFLGAGGANVLTF
TGTGCCAGCAGTTTTTTGGGGGCAGGTGGGGCCAACGTCCTGACTTTC
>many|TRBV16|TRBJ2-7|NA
CASSPRPEHYEQYF
TGTGCCAGCAGCCCCCGCCCTGAACACTACGAGCAGTACTTC
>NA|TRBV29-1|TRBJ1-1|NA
CSVDKTRVGAFF
TGCAGCGTTGACAAGACCAGAGTTGGAGCTTTCTTT
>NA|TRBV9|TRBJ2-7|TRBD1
CASSVTGAEQYF
TGTGCCAGCAGCGTAACAGGGGCCGAGCAGTACTTC
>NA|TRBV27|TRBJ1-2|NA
CASSRTGPYGYTF
TGTGCCAGCAGTCGGACCGGACCCTATGGCTACACCTTC
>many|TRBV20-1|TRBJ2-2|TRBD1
CSARDKDRSQPNTGELFF
TGCAGTGCTAGAGACAAGGACAGGTCCCAGCCGAACACCGGGGAGCTGTTTTTT
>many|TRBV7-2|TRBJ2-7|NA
CASSLTGLGSYEQYF
TGTGCCAGCAGCTTAACAGGGTTGGGCTCCTACGAGCAGTACTTC
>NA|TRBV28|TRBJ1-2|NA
CASSLFDEVGYTF
TGTGCCAGCAGTTTATTTGACGAAGTCGGCTACACCTTC
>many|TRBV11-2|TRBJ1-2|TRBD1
CASSSLWGQGTNYGYTF
TGTGCCAGCAGCTCGTTATGGGGACAGGGCACTAACTATGGCTACACCTTC
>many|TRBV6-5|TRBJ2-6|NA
CASSPAGSGANVLTF
TGTGCCAGCAGTCCCGCGGGCTCTGGGGCCAACGTCCTGACTTTC
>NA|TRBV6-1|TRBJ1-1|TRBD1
CASSDRGQGNTEAFF
TGTGCCAGCAGTGACAGGGGACAGGGGAACACTGAAGCTTTCTTT
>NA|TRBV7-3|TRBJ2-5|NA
CASSQGESRKETQYF
TGTGCCAGCAGCCAGGGCGAGAGTCGGAAAGAGACCCAGTACTTC
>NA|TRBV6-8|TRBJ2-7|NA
CAIRYEQYF
TGTGCCATCCGTTACGAGCAGTACTTC
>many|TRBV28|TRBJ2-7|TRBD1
CASSDYGTGGYEQYF
TGTGCCAGCAGTGATTACGGGACAGGGGGCTACGAGCAGTACTTC
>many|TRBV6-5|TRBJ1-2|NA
CASAGTNGYTF
TGTGCCAGCGCGGGAACGAATGGCTACACCTTC
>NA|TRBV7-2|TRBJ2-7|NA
CASSFDGEIFYEQYF
TGTGCCAGCAGCTTCGACGGAGAAATATTCTACGAGCAGTACTTC
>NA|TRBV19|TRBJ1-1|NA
CASSQGRTEAFF
TGTGCCAGTAGTCAGGGGCGGACTGAAGCTTTCTTT
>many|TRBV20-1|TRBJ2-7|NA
CSARDPGRGDDYEQYF
TGCAGTGCTAGAGATCCTGGTCGAGGAGACGACTACGAGCAGTACTTC
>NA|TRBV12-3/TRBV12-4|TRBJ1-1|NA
CASTYRVPEAFF
TGTGCCAGCACTTACAGGGTTCCTGAAGCTTTCTTT
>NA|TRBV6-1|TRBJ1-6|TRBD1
CASSTTGTGGSPLHF
TGTGCCAGCAGTACAACCGGGACAGGGGGTTCACCCCTCCACTTT
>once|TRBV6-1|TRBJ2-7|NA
CATSLLYEQYF
TGTGCCACCTCCCTCCTTTACGAGCAGTACTTC
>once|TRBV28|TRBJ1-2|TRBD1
CASTTLTGNYGYTF
TGTGCCAGTACCACCTTGACAGGGAACTATGGCTACACCTTC
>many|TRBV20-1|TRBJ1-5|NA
CSARESLSLGDQPQHF
TGCAGTGCTAGAGAATCCCTATCCTTGGGAGATCAGCCCCAGCATTTT
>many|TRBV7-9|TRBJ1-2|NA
CASSARDARGYTF
TGTGCCAGCAGCGCTAGGGATGCGCGGGGCTACACCTTC
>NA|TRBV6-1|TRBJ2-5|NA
CASSESGRSQETQYF
TGTGCCAGCAGTGAATCGGGACGGAGCCAAGAGACCCAGTACTTC
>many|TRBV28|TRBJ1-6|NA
CASSLEGWSYNSPLHF
TGTGCCAGCAGTTTAGAGGGATGGTCCTATAATTCACCCCTCCACTTT
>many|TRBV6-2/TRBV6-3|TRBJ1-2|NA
CASSYGGFYGYTF
TGTGCCAGCAGTTATGGCGGATTCTATGGCTACACCTTC
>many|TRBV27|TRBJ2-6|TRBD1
CASTGTGGGSGANVLTF
TGTGCCAGCACGGGGACAGGGGGTGGCTCTGGGGCCAACGTCCTGACTTTC
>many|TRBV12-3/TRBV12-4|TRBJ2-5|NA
CASSVSTTPETQYF
TGTGCCAGCTCCGTCTCAACCACCCCGGAGACCCAGTACTTC
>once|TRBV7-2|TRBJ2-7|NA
CASSTGTVTYEQYF
TGTGCCAGCAGTACCGGGACCGTTACCTACGAGCAGTACTTC
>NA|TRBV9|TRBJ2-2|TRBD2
CASSLLAGVNTGELFF
TGTGCCAGCAGTTTACTAGCGGGAGTTAACACCGGGGAGCTGTTTTTT
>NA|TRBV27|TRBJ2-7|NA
CASSSGLRSYEQYF
TGTGCCAGCAGTTCAGGTCTCAGGTCCTACGAGCAGTACTTC
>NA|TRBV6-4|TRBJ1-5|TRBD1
CASSTGTGGQPQHF
TGTGCCAGCAGTACGGGGACAGGAGGTCAGCCCCAGCATTTT
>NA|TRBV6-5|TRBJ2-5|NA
CASSYRQEIQETQYF
TGTGCCAGCAGTTACCGACAGGAGATCCAAGAGACCCAGTACTTC
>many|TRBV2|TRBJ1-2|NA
CASRRDYGYTF
TGTGCCAGCAGACGGGACTATGGCTACACCTTC
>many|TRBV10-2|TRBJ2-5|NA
CASSESGGSYQETQYF
TGCGCCAGCAGTGAGTCAGGCGGGTCCTACCAAGAGACCCAGTACTTC
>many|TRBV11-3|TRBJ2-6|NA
CASSSQGSGANVLTF
TGTGCCAGCTCGTCGCAGGGGTCTGGGGCCAACGTCCTGACTTTC